The sequence of this T cell receptor (beta chain) was determined in a study of vaccination effects on CD4 cells after COVID-19 (dated by TCRdb to between 2021 and 2022). As for the study more broadly: Participants received two doses of either the BNT162b2 or the mRNA-1273 mRNA SARS-CoV-2 vaccine. SARS-CoV-2 spike-specific CD4+ TCR repertoires from before and after mRNA vaccination were compared in COVID-19 convalescent patients and in infection-naive vaccine recipients. A total of 9 to 11 COVID-19 convalescent patients and a handful of SARS-CoV-2-naive healthy vaccine recipients were included in the full study. In the study, cultures from other donors were sequenced using the Oncomine TCR Beta short-read assay on an Illumina iSeq 100. Paper-wide results and their limitations: Clones induced by infection and clones induced by vaccination both contracted markedly at late timepoints after vaccination, which fits with T cell responses waning over time. The study was limited by a small number of convalescent patients, and early post-infection timepoints were lacking. Among healthy vaccine recipients, nearly all vaccine-induced clones were SARS-CoV-2 mono-reactive, and just 1 of 255 was cross-reactive with common cold coronaviruses.

From cysteine to phenylalanine, the CDR3 is 14 amino acids long. Solely the CDR3 DNA is kept, with 42 bases framed from the first base. Between the V and J ends, shortened by 2 bases and 8 bases respectively, the junction contains 10 bases. The germline V gene encodes CDR1 MNHNS and CDR2 SASEGT. To identify antigen-specific CD4+ T cell clonotypes by their expansion, the ViraFEST assay first stimulated PBMC with viral peptide pools and then applied TCR sequencing. After less than eleven days of culture, CD4+ T cells were isolated with the EasySep CD4+ T cell isolation kit. Negative nucleocapsid antibody results before and after vaccination confirmed that the healthy vaccine recipients had no prior SARS-CoV-2 infection. A few million PBMC per well were cultured in IMDM with about 5% human AB serum, 8.5 to 10 IU/ml IL-2 and gentamicin, plus 10 ug/ml peptides. Half of the culture medium was replaced with fresh IL-2-containing medium on days 3 and 7. Unless noted otherwise, every peptide stimulation condition was grown in triplicate wells. Using Ficoll-Paque Plus gradient centrifugation, PBMC were separated from whole blood and then either used fresh or cryopreserved at -140C. The spike proteins of SARS-CoV-2 and of the common cold coronaviruses HCoV-NL63, HCoV-OC43 and HCoV-229E were spanned by overlapping peptide pools. The QIAamp micro DNA kit was used to extract genomic DNA from the cultured CD4+ T cells.

The protocol used for the library was the immunoSEQ multiplex PCR assay. DNA from the cultured, isolated CD4+ T cells was subjected to TCR beta CDR3 sequencing. The paper's processing steps were these. The analysis removed non-productive TCR sequences, trimmed reads to the CDR3 region, and retained only CDR3s that were 7 or more amino acids long. The MANAFEST web app was used to identify antigen-specific clonotypes by comparing expansion in peptide wells with expansion in reference cultures. To be called positive, a clone needed expansion at FDR<0.05 compared with the reference and with all other wells, an odds ratio greater than 5, and a frequency greater than 0.1% in two replicate wells. Clonotypes significantly expanded in SARS-CoV-2 spike wells and in at least one common cold coronavirus spike condition were defined as cross-reactive. Levenshtein distance calculated with the stringdist R package was used to assess CDR3 similarity, and unrooted trees were constructed with ape in R 3.6.1. The table was pulled from immuneACCESS by TCRdb, which kept in-frame rearrangements only. Such tables lose some clones; where checked, under half of the loss comes from unresolved V genes, and the rest has no known cause. V, J and clone size are taken as reported in that table, and D and trimming were inferred from the DNA itself. Present in this sample are around 79,000 clones, 60% to 85% of which were seen just once. More than 9% of the sample comes from the top ten.

As regards this clone: Its antigen is unknown. Base-call qualities are not available, and no considerably larger clone is one nucleotide away.

The chain couples TRBV6-1 to TRBJ1-6, with TRBD1 perhaps the D gene, on 5 matching bases. The TCR sequence derives from a human donor who received a COVID-19 vaccine. The sample here was CD4+ T cells from PBMCs cultured with SARS-CoV-2 spike peptides, taken before COVID-19 vaccination. This specimen's cell subset or site label, interpreted: SARS-CoV-2 spike overlapping peptide pool stimulation. This receptor has the CDR3 CASSERGGYSPLHF. The DNA sequence is given as TGTGCCAGCAGTGAACGGGGGGGGTATTCACCCCTCCACTTT.